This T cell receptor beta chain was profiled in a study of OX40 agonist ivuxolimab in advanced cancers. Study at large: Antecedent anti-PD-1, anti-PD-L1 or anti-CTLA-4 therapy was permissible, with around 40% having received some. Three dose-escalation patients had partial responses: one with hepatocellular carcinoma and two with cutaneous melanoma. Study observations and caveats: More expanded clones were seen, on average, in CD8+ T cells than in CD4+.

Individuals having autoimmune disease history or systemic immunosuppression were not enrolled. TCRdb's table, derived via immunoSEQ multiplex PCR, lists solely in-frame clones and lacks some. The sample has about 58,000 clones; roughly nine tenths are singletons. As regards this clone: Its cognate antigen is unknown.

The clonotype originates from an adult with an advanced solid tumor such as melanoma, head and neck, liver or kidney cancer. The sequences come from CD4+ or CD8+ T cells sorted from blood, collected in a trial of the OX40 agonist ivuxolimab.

The CDR3 here is CSGAGVGGSYNEQFF. In DNA, the CDR3 is TGCAGCGGCGCGGGAGTGGGGGGCTCCTACAATGAGCAGTTCTTC. The chain has TRBV29-1 and TRBJ2-1; 7 nucleotides line up with TRBD2. Trimming removed 7 bases from V and 0 bases from J; junction bases left unmatched: 9. Germline loops: CDR1 SQVTM, CDR2 ANQGSEA. The CDR3 is 15 amino acids.